These 28 T cell receptor beta chains were sequenced from one sample in a study of identical twins. TCRdb itself ran the 5' RACE reads through MiXCR, one entry per CDR3 protein. The sample holds a few hundred thousand distinct CDR3 sequences, around 9.6% seen once. These data are also associated with another study on yellow fever vaccine responses in identical twins.

The sample taken for sequencing was PBMCs. All receptors derive from a woman aged 18-30 years in good health.

This clonotype was counted between two and nine times. The gene calls are TRBV6-1 and TRBJ1-2; D may be TRBD1 (5 bases). Trimming took 5 bases from V and 8 from J, leaving 15 bases between them. The CDR3 has 13 residues. The germline V gene encodes CDR1 MNHNS and CDR2 SASEGT. The CDR3 is CASSPGQRGGYTF. The CDR3 DNA reads TGTGCCAGCAGTCCCGGGCAGAGGGGCGGCTACACCTTC.

Only a few counts were recorded for this clonotype. The rearrangement joins TRBV4-2 to TRBJ2-6; D is possibly TRBD1 (6 bases). Germline assignment: CDR1 LGHNA and CDR2 YNFKEQ. V gave up 4 bases and J gave up 0 bases, with 13 bases separating them. The CDR3 is 17 residues long. Written as DNA, the CDR3 is TGTGCCAGCAGCCCTACGGACAGTTCCTCTGGGGCCAACGTCCTGACTTTC. Encoded protein: CASSPTDSSSGANVLTF.

This clonotype was recorded many times. This chain joins TRBV29-1 and TRBJ2-3; 7 bases are a match to TRBD1. The CDR3 is made up of 16 amino acids. Looked up from germline, CDR1 is SQVTM and CDR2 is ANQGSEA. The J segment lost 0 bases and the V segment lost 3 bases, leaving 9 bases of the junction unmatched. CDR3 loop: CSVEGVPGQSTDTQYF. The CDR3, as DNA: TGCAGCGTTGAGGGAGTACCGGGACAGAGCACAGATACGCAGTATTTT.

This clonotype was seen more than once but under ten times. This chain connects TRBV30 to TRBJ1-6, with TRBD1 matching over 7 bases. CDR1 is GTSNPN, CDR2 SVGIG, per germline (reference sequence). The CDR3 spans 13 residues. With V trimmed by 5 bases and J by 10 bases, 8 bases remained unmatched. The CDR3: CAWVGDSFSPLHF. As DNA, the CDR3 is TGTGCCTGGGTGGGGGACAGTTTCTCACCCCTCCACTTT.

The genes are TRBV28 and TRBJ2-5, with TRBD2 matching 8 bases. Germline loops: CDR1 MDHEN, CDR2 SYDVKM. Trimming removed 2 bases from V and 10 bases from J; junction bases left unmatched: 12. There are 15 residues in the CDR3. CDR3 bases: TGTGCCAGCAGTTTAAGGACTAGCCCGGAGTTGTACCAGTACTTC. Protein sequence: CASSLRTSPELYQYF.

This clonotype was found a few times. The chain uses TRBV9 and TRBJ1-6; D is uncertain. The CDR3 has 15 amino acids. Between the trimmed V and J ends, which lost 4 bases and 7 bases, there was a span of 15 bases. Germline loops: CDR1 SGDLS, CDR2 YYNGEE. The CDR3 loop reads CASSPGPAKNSPLHF. The CDR3 DNA reads TGTGCCAGCAGCCCGGGTCCAGCGAAGAATTCACCCCTCCACTTT.

In its sample, this clonotype was seen a few times. The rearrangement links TRBV20-1 to TRBJ2-3; D gene uncertain. The ends were cut back, 6 bases at V and 0 bases at J, with 7 bases in the middle. Germline lookup yields CDR1 DFQATT and CDR2 SNEGSKA (reference sequence). The CDR3 runs 12 residues. DNA for the CDR3: TGCAGTGCCCCTAGGAGCACAGATACGCAGTATTTT. As protein: CSAPRSTDTQYF.

The chain uses TRBV20-1 and TRBJ2-1; the D is unclear. Germline V gene lookup returns CDR1 DFQATT and CDR2 SNEGSKA (reference sequence). The CDR3 sequence is 14 residues long. Between the trimmed V and J ends, which lost 0 bases and 6 bases, there was a span of 12 bases. CDR3 DNA sequence: TGCAGTGCTAGAGATTCGACTTTCCTCAATGAGCAGTTCTTC. It specifies CSARDSTFLNEQFF.

This clonotype has a count of ten or more. The CDR3 loop reads CASSLSSMGGYTF. CDR3 sequence (DNA): TGTGCCAGCAGTTTATCGAGCATGGGAGGCTACACCTTC. The genes are TRBV27 and TRBJ1-2; D gene uncertain. The germline gives CDR1 MNHEY, CDR2 SMNVEV (reference sequence). This CDR3 comprises 13 residues. Trimming pared 0 bases from V and 8 bases from J, leaving 10 bases between.

This clonotype was observed a handful of times. This chain joins TRBV12-3 or TRBV12-4 and TRBJ1-6; D not certain. The V gene lost 3 bases and the J gene lost 5 bases, with 2 bases spanning the gap. The length of the CDR3 is 12 residues. For the CDR3, the DNA is TGTGCCAGCAGTTTCGATAATTCACCCCTCCACTTT. This sequence encodes CASSFDNSPLHF.

This chain uses TRBV5-4 with TRBJ2-3; possibly TRBD1 for D (6 bases). Germline V CDR1 and CDR2: SGHNT, YYREEE (reference sequence). The CDR3 has 15 residues. Trimming pared 5 bases from V and 0 bases from J, leaving 13 bases between. CDR3 sequence (DNA): TGTGCCAGCAGTCCTATGGGGGCTAGCACAGATACGCAGTATTTT. Residues: CASSPMGASTDTQYF.

A few counts support this clonotype. This chain connects TRBV7-9 to TRBJ2-5; D call uncertain. There are 14 residues in the CDR3. V dropped 3 bases and J dropped 1 base, with 9 bases sitting between them. Per germline, CDR1 SEHNR and CDR2 FQNEAQ (reference sequence). CDR3 nucleotide sequence: TGTGCCAGCAGCTTGTCGCTCCCCCAAGAGACCCAGTACTTC. Encoded protein: CASSLSLPQETQYF.

This chain links TRBV20-1 with TRBJ1-5, with D perhaps matching TRBD1 (5 bases). V was trimmed by 3 bases and J by 2 bases, leaving 20 bases between them. The CDR3 contains 17 residues. Germline values: CDR1 DFQATT, CDR2 SNEGSKA (reference sequence). CDR3 coding DNA: TGCAGTGCTAGTCGGGACTCCCTTGGGAGCGGCAATCAGCCCCAGCATTTT. This codes for CSASRDSLGSGNQPQHF.

The rearrangement joins TRBV7-2 to TRBJ2-7; D might be TRBD2 (5 bases). The length of the CDR3 is 16 residues. Germline V gene data show CDR1 as SGHTA and CDR2 as FQGNSA. V was clipped by 3 bases and J by 3 bases, with 18 bases between them. This CDR3 is CASSFAGGLTFYEQYF. Here the CDR3 DNA reads TGTGCCAGCAGCTTTGCCGGCGGGCTAACTTTCTACGAGCAGTACTTC.

The chain links TRBV20-1 to TRBJ2-1; 7 bases are a match to TRBD2. This CDR3 is 13 amino acids long. V gave up 6 bases and J gave up 6 bases; unmatched junction bases: 8. Germline-derived CDR1 and CDR2 are DFQATT and SNEGSKA (reference sequence). Written as DNA, the CDR3 is TGCAGTGCCGAGCGGGGTAGTCCCAATGAGCAGTTCTTC. This gives the protein CSAERGSPNEQFF.

V usage is TRBV29-1 and J usage is TRBJ1-4; possibly TRBD1 for D (6 bases). V lost 4 bases and J 2 bases, leaving 8 bases between the germline ends. In germline, CDR1 is SQVTM, CDR2 ANQGSEA. The CDR3 consists of 13 residues. CDR3 loop: CSVVTGTNEKLFF. Written as DNA, the CDR3 is TGCAGCGTTGTAACAGGGACTAATGAAAAACTGTTTTTT.

This clonotype has only a few counts. The rearrangement links TRBV7-9 to TRBJ2-1; the D is unclear. The CDR3 runs 12 residues. Trimming shortened V by 5 bases and J by 8 bases, and 10 bases separated the two germline ends. Per the germline V gene, CDR1 is SEHNR and CDR2 is FQNEAQ (reference sequence). DNA for the CDR3: TGTGCCAGCAGCGTTCCGGGCGATGAGCAGTTCTTC. Amino acid sequence: CASSVPGDEQFF.

This chain joins TRBV12-3 or TRBV12-4 and TRBJ2-1; 14 bases fit TRBD2. Trimming cost V 4 bases and J 2 bases; bases outside gene matches: 7. This CDR3 comprises 18 residues. This chain's CDR3 is CASSSGTSGRGPYNEQFF. The CDR3 DNA reads TGTGCCAGCAGTTCCGGGACTAGCGGGAGAGGACCCTACAATGAGCAGTTCTTC.

This clonotype was seen more than once but under ten times. This chain joins TRBV7-9 and TRBJ1-1; 7 bases agree with TRBD1. This CDR3 has 16 amino acids. Looked up from germline, CDR1 is SEHNR and CDR2 is FQNEAQ (reference sequence). V trimming: 5 bases; J trimming: 0 bases; junction bases outside the gene matches: 9. The CDR3 is CASSQQPGQMNTEAFF. CDR3 nucleotides: TGTGCCAGCAGCCAACAGCCGGGACAGATGAACACTGAAGCTTTCTTT.

Ten or more counts support this clonotype. A read error may explain this, as a much larger clone is one base away. The rearrangement uses TRBV6-4 and TRBJ2-3; D uncertain. V lost 2 bases to trimming and J lost 2 bases, with 5 bases between them. Germline CDR1 is MRHNA and CDR2 is SNTAGT. This CDR3 region has 13 residues. This CDR3 is CASSDRITDTQYF. In nucleotides, the CDR3 is TGTGCCAGCAGTGACAGGATCACAGATACGCAGTATTTT.

This clonotype was recorded many times. The V and J genes are TRBV5-6 and TRBJ2-1; 13 bases are a match to TRBD2. The J segment lost 0 bases and the V segment lost 0 bases, leaving 12 bases of the junction unmatched. Germline values: CDR1 SGHDT, CDR2 YYEEEE. The CDR3 has 21 amino acids. CDR3 nucleotides: TGTGCCAGCAGCTTGGCCGAGAAGACTAGCGGGGGGCCCACCTCCTACAATGAGCAGTTCTTC. Its translation is CASSLAEKTSGGPTSYNEQFF.

V usage is TRBV5-6 and J usage is TRBJ2-7; TRBD1 agrees at 9 bases. This CDR3 is built from 14 residues. The junction had 8 bases not matched to a gene; V was cut back by 4 bases and J by 6 bases. Germline V CDR1 and CDR2: SGHDT, YYEEEE. The CDR3 region has the DNA TGTGCCAGCAGCGGTGCCGGGACAGGGATCGAGCAGTACTTC. This translates into CASSGAGTGIEQYF.

The sample holds many counts of this clonotype. The chain uses TRBV7-6 and TRBJ2-3; 11 bases agree with TRBD2. J gave up 6 bases and V 3 bases, and 11 bases lay outside the gene matches. Germline lookup yields CDR1 SGHVS and CDR2 FNYEAQ. The CDR3 spans 17 residues. The CDR3 bases are TGTGCCAGCAGCTTTTCTAGCGGGAGGTCGCAGTCCGATACGCAGTATTTT. Translated, it gives CASSFSSGRSQSDTQYF.

This clonotype was counted many times. The V gene is TRBV12-3 or TRBV12-4, the J gene TRBJ2-1; unclear D gene. Trimming pared 7 bases from V and 2 bases from J, leaving 12 bases between. This CDR3 has 14 residues. This CDR3 reads CASTRQTTYNEQFF. In DNA form, the CDR3 reads TGTGCCAGCACCAGACAAACCACCTACAATGAGCAGTTCTTC.

V usage is TRBV29-1 and J usage is TRBJ2-2; D remains unclear. The CDR3 loop spans 11 amino acids. V dropped 6 bases and J dropped 5 bases, with 7 bases sitting between them. Germline values: CDR1 SQVTM, CDR2 ANQGSEA. Here the CDR3 reads CSVEHTGELFF. CDR3 nucleotide sequence: TGCAGCGTCGAACATACCGGGGAGCTGTTTTTT.

The gene calls are TRBV4-3 and TRBJ2-1, with TRBD2 matching 10 bases. The junction had 6 bases not matched to a gene; V was cut back by 1 base and J by 0 bases. The CDR3 runs 18 residues. CDR1 is LGHNA, CDR2 YSLEER, per germline. CDR3 region: CASSQVSSSGSSYNEQFF. CDR3 nucleotides: TGCGCCAGCAGCCAAGTAAGCTCTAGCGGGAGCTCCTACAATGAGCAGTTCTTC.

The chain uses TRBV30 and TRBJ2-1; D is uncertain. Between the trimmed V and J ends, which lost 6 bases and 0 bases, there was a span of 15 bases. Per germline, CDR1 GTSNPN and CDR2 SVGIG (reference sequence). The CDR3 runs to 15 residues. The CDR3 sequence: CACRPGSSSYNEQFF. CDR3 nucleotides: TGTGCCTGTCGCCCCGGATCGAGCTCCTACAATGAGCAGTTCTTC.

This clonotype was seen many times. The V and J genes are TRBV3-1 and TRBJ2-1; no firm D call. Deletions cut 4 bases from V and 4 bases from J, with 11 bases between. Germline CDR1 and CDR2: LGHDT and YNNKEL (reference sequence). This CDR3 comprises 14 residues. The CDR3 sequence is CASSPGLWYNEQFF. CDR3 DNA: TGTGCCAGCAGCCCAGGTTTGTGGTACAATGAGCAGTTCTTC.